This TCR beta chain comes out of a study of blood T cells in healthy people across ages. This clonotype was seen more than once but under ten times. A second PCR, run for roughly 7 to 11 cycles, used a sample-barcoded 5' primer plus a J-beta primer mix. TCRdb itself ran the 5' RACE reads through MiXCR, one entry per CDR3 protein. The table has 950,000 to 1,200,000 distinct CDR3 sequences, around two fifths seen once; the top ten hold roughly 13%. V shed 5 bases, J shed 10 bases, and the junction held 4 bases outside the gene matches. CDR3 length: 12 amino acids. Germline CDR1 and CDR2: ENHRY and SYGVKD.

This clonotype originated in a man younger than 35 in good health. The chain couples TRBV10-3 to TRBJ1-1, with TRBD1 matching over 10 bases. Sequenced material: blood. CDR3 DNA sequence: TGTGCCATCAGTCCCGGACAGGGGGTAGCTTTCTTT. It translates to CAISPGQGVAFF.